These T cell receptor beta chains were read from a single sample in a study of T cell responses to AZD1222 COVID-19 vaccine. Clones were sequenced by immunoSEQ multiplex PCR, and TCRdb holds only the in-frame ones, with some missing. There are 65,000 to 80,000 clones in the sample; more than 70% occur only once, and around 4.9% lies in the top ten. The specimen comprised peripheral blood, sampled 28 days after the second dose of the MenACWY control vaccine. These receptors all come from an adult who received the MenACWY meningococcal vaccine as a control. Each CDR3 is given with its conserved first and last residue. The D gene is left open where the match is weak. Size is stated for part of the rows, as once, few or many counts, or as a class when the clone is expanded.

>TRBV15|NA|NA|TRBJ1-4
TGTGCCACCAGCAGAGCTTCTAATGAAAAACTGTTTTTT
CATSRASNEKLFF
>TRBV11-3|NA|NA|TRBJ2-1
TGTGCCAGCAGCTCCCCCGGGACCCCTGAGCAGTTCTTC
CASSSPGTPEQFF
>TRBV6-6|NA|NA|TRBJ2-7
TGTGCCAGCAGTTACTCGCCCCAAGGCAGGGGCTACGAGCAGTACTTC
CASSYSPQGRGYEQYF
>TRBV2|NA|NA|TRBJ1-5
TGTGCCAGCAGCGGGCCCCGCTCCTTTATGTTGCATTTT
CASSGPRSFMLHF
>TRBV14|NA|few|TRBJ2-3
TGTGCCAGCAGCCAAAGCCTGAAAGGGCAAGGGGAGGATACGCAGTATTTT
CASSQSLKGQGEDTQYF
>TRBV2|TRBD2|NA|TRBJ2-7
TGTGCCAGCACCAGGACTAGCGGGAGACATTACGAGCAGTACTTC
CASTRTSGRHYEQYF
>TRBV7-2|NA|NA|TRBJ2-1
TGTGCCAGCAGCTTCGAGCCGGGCCGCCGGGGCAATGAGCAGTTCTTC
CASSFEPGRRGNEQFF
>TRBV7-5|NA|NA|TRBJ2-2
TGTGTCAGAAGCTTAGCGACAGGGACCGGGGAGCTGTTTTTT
CVRSLATGTGELFF
>TRBV19|NA|NA|TRBJ1-2
TGTGCCAGCCTAGAGGGCAGTGGCTACACCTTC
CASLEGSGYTF
>TRBV27|NA|NA|TRBJ1-5
TGTGCCAGCAGCGCAACGGGGTATCAGCCCCAGCATTTT
CASSATGYQPQHF
>TRBV4-3|NA|NA|TRBJ2-7
TGCGCCAGCAGCCAGGCCTGGACAGCCCCAAGATACGAGCAGTACTTC
CASSQAWTAPRYEQYF
>TRBV9|NA|NA|TRBJ2-3
TGTGCCAGCAGCGTGAACAGGATCACAGATACGCAGTATTTT
CASSVNRITDTQYF
>TRBV6-5|NA|NA|TRBJ1-6
TGTGCCAGCAGGATATCGAATTCACCCCTCCACTTT
CASRISNSPLHF
>TRBV18|NA|once|TRBJ1-3
TGTGCCAGCTCACCACCGTCTTTGGGAGGAAACACCATATATTTT
CASSPPSLGGNTIYF
>TRBV21-1|NA|NA|TRBJ2-7
TGTGCCAGCAGCCCTCTGAGGAGGGCCGGCGACGAGCAGTACTTC
CASSPLRRAGDEQYF
>TRBV18|NA|once|TRBJ1-1
TGTGCCAGCTCCCCTCCCGGGACACACAACACTGAAGCTTTCTTT
CASSPPGTHNTEAFF